The next 29 T cell receptor beta chains were all read from a single sample in a study of cytomegalovirus exposure and HLA in healthy donors. The PCR contained 60 Vbeta and 13 Jbeta primers. The repertoire was sequenced with immunoSEQ multiplex PCR; TCRdb's copy has only in-frame clones and lacks some. The data contain approximately 97,000 clones, 55% to 80% of them singletons. Input material: PBMCs. Source of these receptors: a man aged 35-49 years in good health and CMV-seronegative.

The gene calls are TRBV5-4 and TRBJ1-2; TRBD1 matches 9 bases. The trim removed 0 bases at V and 10 bases at J, leaving 13 bases unmatched. CDR1 SGHNT and CDR2 YYREEE come from the germline V gene (reference sequence). CDR3 length equals 16 residues. The CDR3 DNA reads TGTGCCAGCAGCTTGGGGGGGACAGGGCCATGGCTGGCCTACACCTTC. Encoded protein: CASSLGGTGPWLAYTF.

The chain uses TRBV2 and TRBJ1-2; possible D gene TRBD1, 5 bases. The CDR3 length is 15 residues. V was clipped by 10 bases and J by 0 bases, with 18 bases between them. Germline values: CDR1 SNHLY, CDR2 FYNNEI. Here the CDR3 reads CATSRQRLTNYGYTF. The CDR3 DNA follows: TGTGCCACTTCCCGACAGAGGCTAACTAACTATGGCTACACCTTC. The full variable domain, rest sourced from reference TRBV2 and TRBJ1-2, is EPEVTQTPSHQVTQMGQEVILRCVPISNHLYFYWYRQILGQKVEFLVSFYNNEISEKSEIFDDQFSVERPDGSNFTLKIRSTKLEDSAMYFCATSRQRLTNYGYTFGSGTRLTVV.

This clone was detected only a few times. The chain is built from TRBV5-4 and TRBJ1-1; the D gene is possibly TRBD1 (5 bases). This CDR3 has 13 amino acids. The V gene's germline CDR1 is SGHNT and CDR2 YYREEE (reference sequence). The ends were cut back, 4 bases at V and 7 bases at J, with 14 bases in the middle. This chain's CDR3 is CASSVRQLGEAFF. DNA for the CDR3: TGTGCCAGCAGCGTTCGACAGCTTGGTGAAGCTTTCTTT. Using reference TRBV5-4 and TRBJ1-1 for the parts outside the CDR3, the full variable domain is ETGVTQSPTHLIKTRGQQVTLRCSSQSGHNTVSWYQQALGQGPQFIFQYYREEENGRGNFPPRFSGLQFPNYSSELNVNALELDDSALYLCASSVRQLGEAFFGQGTRLTVV.

The chain joins TRBV29-1 to TRBJ2-2, with 10 bases that match TRBD2. Per germline, CDR1 SQVTM and CDR2 ANQGSEA. This CDR3 is built from 14 residues. The V segment lost 5 bases and the J segment 6 bases; nucleotides outside the gene matches: 6. For the CDR3, the DNA is TGCAGCGTTAAGCGGGGGGGCCGTCCCGGGGAGCTGTTTTTT. It specifies CSVKRGGRPGELFF.

The chain uses TRBV25-1 and TRBJ2-3, with 7 nucleotides matching TRBD2. This CDR3 is built from 16 residues. The V gene end was trimmed by 4 bases and the J gene end by 3 bases; junction bases not matched to a gene: 10. Germline values: CDR1 MGHDK, CDR2 SYGVNS. CDR3 loop: CASSATAGRETDTQYF. CDR3 in DNA: TGTGCCAGCAGTGCGACCGCGGGGAGGGAGACAGATACGCAGTATTTT.

This clone was detected a few times. The chain links TRBV5-4 to TRBJ2-1; weak D call: TRBD2 (6 bases). The CDR3 extends over 12 amino acids. V lost 0 bases and J 9 bases, leaving 7 bases between the germline ends. Per the germline V gene, CDR1 is SGHNT and CDR2 is YYREEE (reference sequence). The CDR3 is CASSLVGGEQFF. DNA for the CDR3: TGTGCCAGCAGCTTGGTGGGGGGTGAGCAGTTCTTC.

V is TRBV5-1 and J is TRBJ2-3; TRBD2 aligns across 8 bases. CDR3 length equals 13 residues. V gave up 3 bases and J gave up 3 bases; unmatched junction bases: 0. The germline CDR1 and CDR2 sequences are SGHRS and YFSETQ. CDR3 sequence reads: CASSSSGTDTQYF. CDR3 DNA sequence: TGCGCCAGCAGCTCTAGCGGGACAGATACGCAGTATTTT.

This chain joins TRBV9 and TRBJ2-1; the match to TRBD2 covers 16 bases. V lost 4 bases, J lost 0 bases, and 7 bases stayed unmatched. This CDR3 has 19 residues. The germline gives CDR1 SGDLS, CDR2 YYNGEE. The CDR3 loop is CASSYGTSGGAGSYNEQFF. CDR3 nucleotide sequence: TGTGCCAGCAGCTACGGGACTAGCGGGGGGGCTGGCTCCTACAATGAGCAGTTCTTC. The variable domain in full, completed from reference TRBV9 and TRBJ2-1, reads DSGVTQTPKHLITATGQRVTLRCSPRSGDLSVYWYQQSLDQGLQFLIQYYNGEERAKGNILERFSAQQFPDLHSELNLSSLELGDSALYFCASSYGTSGGAGSYNEQFFGPGTRLTVL.

The chain uses TRBV7-2 and TRBJ1-5; D is unclear. CDR3 length equals 16 residues. Germline CDR1 and CDR2: SGHTA and FQGNSA. V was pared by 3 bases and J by 7 bases, with 19 bases between. CDR3 sequence reads: CASSFSGRPESQPQHF. The CDR3 bases are TGTGCCAGCAGCTTCTCAGGCAGGCCCGAATCCCAGCCCCAGCATTTT.

The genes are TRBV7-2 and TRBJ1-6; D not resolved. Germline assignment: CDR1 SGHTA and CDR2 FQGNSA. This CDR3 comprises 12 residues. Trimming stripped 9 bases from V and 13 bases from J, with 16 bases between. The CDR3 reads CASRRTLSPLHF. The CDR3 nucleotides read TGTGCCAGTCGGAGGACCCTTAGTCCCCTCCACTTT. The whole variable domain, remainder taken from reference TRBV7-2 and TRBJ1-6, is GAGVSQSPSNKVTEKGKDVELRCDPISGHTALYWYRQSLGQGLEFLIYFQGNSAPDKSGLPSDRFSAERTGGSVSTLTIQRTQQEDSAVYLCASRRTLSPLHFGNGTRLTVT.

The chain combines TRBV29-1 with TRBJ1-1; D not resolved. CDR1 SQVTM and CDR2 ANQGSEA come from the germline V gene. The V end lost 3 bases, the J end lost 6 bases, and 14 bases lay between the germline ends. The CDR3 spans 13 residues. CDR3 nucleotide sequence: TGCAGCGTTGAGGCCAGGTTTCACGCTGAAGCTTTCTTT. The encoded protein is CSVEARFHAEAFF. Together with reference TRBV29-1 and TRBJ1-1, the CDR3 gives the full variable domain: SAVISQKPSRDICQRGTSLTIQCQVDSQVTMMFWYRQQPGQSLTLIATANQGSEATYESGFVIDKFPISRPNLTFSTLTVSNMSPEDSSIYLCSVEARFHAEAFFGQGTRLTVV.

The chain combines TRBV18 with TRBJ2-7, with 7 bases identical to TRBD1. The V and J ends lost 0 bases and 2 bases, in that order; junction bases with no gene match: 4. This CDR3 has 15 residues. From germline, CDR1 is KGHSH and CDR2 LQKENI. In nucleotides, the CDR3 is TGTGCCAGCTCACCACCGGGACAGAGAACCTACGAGCAGTACTTC. It specifies CASSPPGQRTYEQYF.

This CDR3 is CASSFSDTRTEAFF. CDR3 sequence (DNA): TGTGCCAGCAGCTTTTCCGACACACGCACTGAAGCTTTCTTT. The chain has TRBV5-6 and TRBJ1-1; D ambiguous. The CDR3 consists of 14 residues. CDR1 is SGHDT, CDR2 YYEEEE, per germline. Trimming shortened V by 2 bases and J by 4 bases, and 12 bases separated the two germline ends. Using reference TRBV5-6 and TRBJ1-1 for the parts outside the CDR3, the full variable domain is DAGVTQSPTHLIKTRGQQVTLRCSPKSGHDTVSWYQQALGQGPQFIFQYYEEEERQRGNFPDRFSGHQFPNYSSELNVNALLLGDSALYLCASSFSDTRTEAFFGQGTRLTVV.

The genes are TRBV7-9 and TRBJ2-7; 9 bases fit TRBD1. CDR3 length: 13 amino acids. Trimming cost V 5 bases and J 3 bases; bases outside gene matches: 2. From germline, CDR1 is SEHNR and CDR2 FQNEAQ (reference sequence). The CDR3 nucleotides are TGTGCCAGCAGCCGGACAGGGGTCTACGAGCAGTACTTC. It translates to CASSRTGVYEQYF.

The chain uses TRBV6-5 and TRBJ2-1; D is ambiguous. Trimming removed 5 bases from V and 7 bases from J, with 6 bases in between. CDR1 is MNHEY and CDR2 is SVGAGI in the germline V gene. The CDR3 has 11 residues. DNA for the CDR3: TGTGCCAGCAGTGCGGAGAATGAGCAGTTCTTC. The encoded protein is CASSAENEQFF.

This clone was detected only a few times. This chain joins TRBV12-5 and TRBJ1-4; the D gene is possibly TRBD1 (5 bases). V was cut by 2 bases and J by 8 bases, with 15 bases left in between. CDR3 length: 15 residues. Germline CDR1 LGHNT, CDR2 FRNRAP. CDR3 residues: CASGLLVGGREKLFF. The CDR3 bases are TGTGCTAGTGGTTTGTTGGTCGGGGGTAGGGAAAAACTGTTTTTT.

The chain links TRBV5-5 to TRBJ2-7, with a possible D match to TRBD2 (5 bases). Germline V gives CDR1 SGHKS, CDR2 YYEKEE (reference sequence). V dropped 1 base and J dropped 0 bases, with 8 bases sitting between them. This CDR3 region has 14 residues. The DNA for the CDR3 is TGTGCCAGCAGCTTGTCACGGGACTCCTACGAGCAGTACTTC. Protein: CASSLSRDSYEQYF.

This clone appeared a few times. The chain combines TRBV7-6 with TRBJ1-2; 10 positions match TRBD1. The CDR3 is 17 amino acids. The V gene end was trimmed by 2 bases and the J gene end by 5 bases; junction bases not matched to a gene: 11. Germline V lookup: CDR1 SGHVS, CDR2 FNYEAQ. This CDR3 reads CASSLMPRDRGLYGYTF. In DNA form, the CDR3 reads TGTGCCAGCAGCTTAATGCCCCGGGACAGGGGACTATATGGCTACACCTTC.

The rearrangement links TRBV25-1 to TRBJ2-1; 11 bases agree with TRBD2. This CDR3 region has 16 residues. After removal of 4 bases from V and 5 bases from J, the junction contained 7 bases not matched to a gene. CDR1 and CDR2 from the germline V gene are MGHDK and SYGVNS. CDR3 in DNA: TGTGCCAGCAGTGGGCTAGCGGGGGGTTTTCACAATGAGCAGTTCTTC. The encoded protein is CASSGLAGGFHNEQFF. The full variable domain, in which reference TRBV25-1 and TRBJ2-1 provide the parts outside the CDR3, is EADIYQTPRYLVIGTGKKITLECSQTMGHDKMYWYQQDPGMELHLIHYSYGVNSTEKGDLSSESTVSRIRTEHFPLTLESARPSHTSQYLCASSGLAGGFHNEQFFGPGTRLTVL.

This clone is a singleton in its sample. The V call is TRBV4-2, the J call TRBJ2-7; D may be TRBD2 (5 bases). Germline V gene sequence: CDR1 LGHNA, CDR2 YNFKEQ. The CDR3 extends over 17 amino acids. V gave up 0 bases and J gave up 1 base, with 16 bases separating them. CDR3 nucleotides: TGTGCCAGCAGCCAAGATACTGGGCTAGCAGTTTCCTACGAGCAGTACTTC. Protein: CASSQDTGLAVSYEQYF.

This chain links TRBV2 with TRBJ2-7; TRBD1 agrees at 8 bases. The length of the CDR3 is 12 residues. Per germline, CDR1 SNHLY and CDR2 FYNNEI. With V trimmed by 6 bases and J by 6 bases, 4 bases remained unmatched. The CDR3 region is CASRFDRGEQYF. The CDR3 region has the DNA TGTGCCAGCAGATTTGACAGGGGCGAGCAGTACTTC. Variable domain in full (rest from reference TRBV2 and TRBJ2-7): EPEVTQTPSHQVTQMGQEVILRCVPISNHLYFYWYRQILGQKVEFLVSFYNNEISEKSEIFDDQFSVERPDGSNFTLKIRSTKLEDSAMYFCASRFDRGEQYFGPGTRLTVT.

V gene TRBV7-8 combines with J gene TRBJ1-2, with D possibly matching TRBD1 (6 bases). Germline loops: CDR1 SGHVS, CDR2 FQNEAQ. The CDR3 length is 14 residues. V was trimmed by 10 bases and J by 3 bases, leaving 18 bases between them. The CDR3 nucleotides read TGTGCCACCAAGGGGGACGATCCTTACTATGGCTACACCTTC. Its protein is CATKGDDPYYGYTF.

A note on this clone: The germline gene is not matched at one end of the junction; a read error may be the cause. This chain joins TRBV13 and TRBJ2-7; the match to TRBD1 covers 9 bases. Germline CDR1 reads PRHDT; CDR2 reads FYEKMQ (reference sequence). This CDR3 spans 14 amino acids. The CDR3 sequence: CASSLGTGPDEQYF. CDR3 nucleotides: TGTGCCAGCAGCCTAGGGACAGGGCCGGACGAGCAGTACTTC.

CDR3 loop: CASSQGTGGLGSYNSPLHF. The CDR3 nucleotides read TGTGCCAGCAGCCAAGGGACAGGGGGCCTTGGCTCCTATAATTCACCCCTCCACTTT. V and J are TRBV4-2 and TRBJ1-6, with 11 bases aligning to TRBD1. CDR3 length: 19 amino acids. CDR1 is LGHNA, CDR2 YNFKEQ, per germline. The V segment lost 1 base and the J segment 0 bases; nucleotides outside the gene matches: 5.

This chain connects TRBV12-5 to TRBJ2-7; 8 nucleotides line up with TRBD2. V was clipped by 6 bases and J by 2 bases; unmatched bases: 6. Per the germline V gene, CDR1 is LGHNT and CDR2 is FRNRAP. The CDR3 loop spans 14 amino acids. This CDR3 is CASGTSGGTYEQYF. CDR3 coding DNA: TGTGCTAGTGGAACGAGCGGGGGAACCTACGAGCAGTACTTC.

The chain links TRBV7-9 to TRBJ2-1, with TRBD1 as a possible D gene (6 bases). With 6 bases removed from V and 4 bases from J, the gap between germline ends came to 10 bases. Per the germline V gene, CDR1 is SEHNR and CDR2 is FQNEAQ (reference sequence). CDR3 length: 13 residues. In DNA form, the CDR3 reads TGTGCCAGCAGGGAACAGGGTTACAATGAGCAGTTCTTC. It yields the protein CASREQGYNEQFF.

This clone was recorded once. CDR3 DNA: TGTGCCAGCAGTGATAGTGGAACGCGGGGAGAGACCCAGTACTTC. As protein: CASSDSGTRGETQYF. This chain connects TRBV2 to TRBJ2-5; maybe TRBD2 (6 bases). With 3 bases removed from V and 4 bases from J, the gap between germline ends came to 15 bases. Germline loops: CDR1 SNHLY, CDR2 FYNNEI. The CDR3 sequence is 15 residues long.

The chain is built from TRBV6-5 and TRBJ1-2; 11 bases agree with TRBD1. This CDR3 region has 15 residues. V lost 1 base, J lost 3 bases, and 1 base stayed unmatched. From germline, CDR1 is MNHEY and CDR2 SVGAGI. CDR3 in DNA: TGTGCCAGCAGTTACTTGGACAGGGGGCACTATGGCTACACCTTC. This translates into CASSYLDRGHYGYTF.

The V and J genes are TRBV28 and TRBJ1-1; the D is unclear. V was pared by 10 bases and J by 0 bases, with 6 bases between. Germline lookup yields CDR1 MDHEN and CDR2 SYDVKM. The length of the CDR3 is 11 residues. Written as DNA, the CDR3 is TGTGCCACCAAATTGAACACTGAAGCTTTCTTT. Its translation: CATKLNTEAFF.